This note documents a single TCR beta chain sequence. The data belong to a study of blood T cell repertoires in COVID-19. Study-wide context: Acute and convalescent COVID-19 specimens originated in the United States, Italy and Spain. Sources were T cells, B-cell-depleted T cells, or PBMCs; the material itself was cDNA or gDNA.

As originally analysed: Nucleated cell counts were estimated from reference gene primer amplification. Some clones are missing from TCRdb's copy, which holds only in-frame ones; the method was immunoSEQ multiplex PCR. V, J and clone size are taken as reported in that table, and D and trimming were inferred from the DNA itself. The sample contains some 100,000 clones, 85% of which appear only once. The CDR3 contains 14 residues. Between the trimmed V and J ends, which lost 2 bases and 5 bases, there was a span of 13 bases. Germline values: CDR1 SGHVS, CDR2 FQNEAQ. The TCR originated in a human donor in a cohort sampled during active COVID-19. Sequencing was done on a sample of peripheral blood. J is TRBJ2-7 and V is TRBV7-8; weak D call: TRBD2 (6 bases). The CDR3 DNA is TGTGCCAGCAGCTTAACTAGCACCCTCCACGAGCAGTACTTC. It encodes CASSLTSTLHEQYF.